This section outlines one T cell receptor beta chain sequence together with its context. No antigen is known for it. CDR3 length: 15 residues. From germline, CDR1 is SGHRS and CDR2 YFSETQ. The ends were cut back, 8 bases at V and 3 bases at J, with 18 bases in the middle. The data stem from a study of shared clonotypes between healthy human individuals. Looking at the study overall: Each donor's CD4 naive and CD4 memory cells filled three plates apiece, CD8 naive two, and CD8 memory one. The study, taken as a whole, reports: All-four-donor shared clonotypes had higher generation probabilities than non-shared clonotypes did. Measured sharing among donors was expected to vary with sequencing depth.

A CD45RA+ naive subset and a CD45RA-negative memory subset were split from CD4+ cells. Libraries were prepared by immunoSEQ multiplex PCR; TCRdb keeps only in-frame clonotypes and omits some of them. The sample has roughly 2.6 million clones, 90% to 95% seen once. The source material was naive CD4+ T cells sorted from blood. Subset here: CD45RA+ positively selected. The clonotype was recovered from a young man in good health. The chain employs TRBV5-1 and TRBJ2-1; weak D call: TRBD1 (6 bases). CDR3 coding DNA: TGCGCCAGTGCGATAATCGGGGACAACTACAATGAGCAGTTCTTC. Translating gives CASAIIGDNYNEQFF.